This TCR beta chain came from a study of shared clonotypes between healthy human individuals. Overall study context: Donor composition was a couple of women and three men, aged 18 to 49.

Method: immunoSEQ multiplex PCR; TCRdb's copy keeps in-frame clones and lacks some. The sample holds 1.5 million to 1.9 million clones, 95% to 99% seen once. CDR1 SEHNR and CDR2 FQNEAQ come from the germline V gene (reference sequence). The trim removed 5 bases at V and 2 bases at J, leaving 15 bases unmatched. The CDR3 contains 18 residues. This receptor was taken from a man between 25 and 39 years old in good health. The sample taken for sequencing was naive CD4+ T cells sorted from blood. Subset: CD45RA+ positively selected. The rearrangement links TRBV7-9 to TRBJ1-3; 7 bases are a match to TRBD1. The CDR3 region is CASSHRYPTGFAGNTIYF. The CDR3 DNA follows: TGTGCCAGCAGCCACAGATACCCGACAGGGTTTGCTGGAAACACCATATATTTT.